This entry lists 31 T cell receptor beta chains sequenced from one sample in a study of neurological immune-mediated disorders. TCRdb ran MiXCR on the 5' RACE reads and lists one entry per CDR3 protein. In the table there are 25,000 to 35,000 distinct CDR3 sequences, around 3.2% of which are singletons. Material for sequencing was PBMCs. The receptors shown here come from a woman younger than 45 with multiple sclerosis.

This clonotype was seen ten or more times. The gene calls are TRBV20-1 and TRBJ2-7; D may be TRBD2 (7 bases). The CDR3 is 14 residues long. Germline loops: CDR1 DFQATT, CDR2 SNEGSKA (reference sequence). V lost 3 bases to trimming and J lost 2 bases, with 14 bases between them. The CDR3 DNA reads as TGCAGTGCTAGCGGGGGGCAGGGCGCCTACGAGCAGTACTTC. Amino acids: CSASGGQGAYEQYF.

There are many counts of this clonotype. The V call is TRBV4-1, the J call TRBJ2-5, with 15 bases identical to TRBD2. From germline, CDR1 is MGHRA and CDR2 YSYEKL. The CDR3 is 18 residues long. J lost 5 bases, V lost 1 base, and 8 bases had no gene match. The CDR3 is CASSQGTSGRARLETQYF. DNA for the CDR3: TGCGCCAGCAGCCAAGGGACTAGCGGGAGGGCCCGTCTGGAGACCCAGTACTTC.

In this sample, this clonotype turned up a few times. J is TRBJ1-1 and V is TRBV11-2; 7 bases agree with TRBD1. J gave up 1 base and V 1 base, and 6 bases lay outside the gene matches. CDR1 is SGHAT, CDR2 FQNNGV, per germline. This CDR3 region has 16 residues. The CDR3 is CASSLAYRGGNTEAFF. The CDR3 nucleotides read TGTGCCAGCAGCTTAGCGTACAGGGGAGGGAACACTGAAGCTTTCTTT.

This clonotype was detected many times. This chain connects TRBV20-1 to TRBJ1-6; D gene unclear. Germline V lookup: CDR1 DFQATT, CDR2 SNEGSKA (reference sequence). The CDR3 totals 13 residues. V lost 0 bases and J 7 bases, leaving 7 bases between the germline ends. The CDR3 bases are TGCAGTGCTAGAGATCTGGAAAATTCACCCCTCCACTTT. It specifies CSARDLENSPLHF.

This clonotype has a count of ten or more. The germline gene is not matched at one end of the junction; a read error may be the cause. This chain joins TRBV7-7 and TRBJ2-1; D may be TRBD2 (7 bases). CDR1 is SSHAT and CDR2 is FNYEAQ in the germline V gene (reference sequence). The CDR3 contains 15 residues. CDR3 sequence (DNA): TGTGCTAGCAGCCCCTCGAGGGGGGGCCTTGATGAGCAGTTCTTC. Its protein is CASSPSRGGLDEQFF.

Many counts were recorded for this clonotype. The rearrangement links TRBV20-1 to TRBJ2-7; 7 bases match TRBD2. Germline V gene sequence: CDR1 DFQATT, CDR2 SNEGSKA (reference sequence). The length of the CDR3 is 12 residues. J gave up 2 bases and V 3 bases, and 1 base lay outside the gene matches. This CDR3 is CSARGTTYEQYF. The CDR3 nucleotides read TGCAGTGCTAGGGGGACTACCTACGAGCAGTACTTC.

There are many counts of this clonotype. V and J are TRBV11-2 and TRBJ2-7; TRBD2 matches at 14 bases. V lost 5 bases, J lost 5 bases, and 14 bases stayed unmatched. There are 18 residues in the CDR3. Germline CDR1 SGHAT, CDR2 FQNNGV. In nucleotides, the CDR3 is TGTGCCAGCAGCCCGTATAGGGGGACTAGCGGGAGTGTCAACGAGCAGTACTTC. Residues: CASSPYRGTSGSVNEQYF.

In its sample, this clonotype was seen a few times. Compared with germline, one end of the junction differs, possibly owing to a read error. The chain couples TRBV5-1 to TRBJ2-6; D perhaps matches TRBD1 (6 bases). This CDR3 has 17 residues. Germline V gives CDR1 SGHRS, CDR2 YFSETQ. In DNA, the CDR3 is TGCGCCAGCAGCCAAACCTTGGACAGCTCTGGGGCCAAAGTCCTGACTTTC. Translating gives CASSQTLDSSGAKVLTF.

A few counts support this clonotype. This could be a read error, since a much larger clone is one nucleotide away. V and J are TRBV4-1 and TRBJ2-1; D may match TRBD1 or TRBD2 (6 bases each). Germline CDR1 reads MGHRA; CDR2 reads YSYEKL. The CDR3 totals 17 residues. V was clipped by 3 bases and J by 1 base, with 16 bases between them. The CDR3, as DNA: TGCGCCAGCAGCCACCTCCGGGGGACAAGATCCTACAATGAGCAGTTCTTC. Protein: CASSHLRGTRSYNEQFF.

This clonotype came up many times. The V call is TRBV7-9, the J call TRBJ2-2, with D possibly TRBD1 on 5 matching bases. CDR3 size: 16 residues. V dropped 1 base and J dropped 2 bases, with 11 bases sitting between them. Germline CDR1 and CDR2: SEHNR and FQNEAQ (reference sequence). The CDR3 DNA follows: TGTGCCAGCAGCTTAGGGGCCAGGGTAAACACCGGGGAGCTGTTTTTT. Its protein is CASSLGARVNTGELFF.

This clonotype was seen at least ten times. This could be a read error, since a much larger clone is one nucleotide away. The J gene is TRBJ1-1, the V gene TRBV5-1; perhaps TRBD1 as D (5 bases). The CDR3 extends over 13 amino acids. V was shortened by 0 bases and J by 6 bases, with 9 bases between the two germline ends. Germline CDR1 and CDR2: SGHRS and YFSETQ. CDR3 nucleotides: TGCGCCAGCAGCTTGGAAGGGGTTCCTGAAGCTTTCTTT. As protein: CASSLEGVPEAFF.

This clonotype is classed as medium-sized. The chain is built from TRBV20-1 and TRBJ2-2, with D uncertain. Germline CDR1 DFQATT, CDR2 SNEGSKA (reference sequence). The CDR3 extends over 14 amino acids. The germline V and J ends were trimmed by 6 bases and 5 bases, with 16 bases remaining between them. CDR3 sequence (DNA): TGCAGTGCCACCGCCATCCTCACTACCGGGGAGCTGTTTTTT. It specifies CSATAILTTGELFF.

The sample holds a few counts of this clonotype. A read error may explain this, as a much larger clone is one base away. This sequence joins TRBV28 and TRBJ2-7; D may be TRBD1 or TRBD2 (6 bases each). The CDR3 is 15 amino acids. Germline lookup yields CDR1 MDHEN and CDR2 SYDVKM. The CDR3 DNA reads TGTGCCAACAGTCTAAACCGGGACGGGGGCCACGAGCAGTACTTC. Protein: CANSLNRDGGHEQYF. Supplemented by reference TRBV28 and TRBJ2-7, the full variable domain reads DVKVTQSSRYLVKRTGEKVFLECVQDMDHENMFWYRQDPGLGLRLIYFSYDVKMKEKGDIPEGYSVSREKKERFSLILESASTNQTSMYLCANSLNRDGGHEQYFGPGTRLTVT.

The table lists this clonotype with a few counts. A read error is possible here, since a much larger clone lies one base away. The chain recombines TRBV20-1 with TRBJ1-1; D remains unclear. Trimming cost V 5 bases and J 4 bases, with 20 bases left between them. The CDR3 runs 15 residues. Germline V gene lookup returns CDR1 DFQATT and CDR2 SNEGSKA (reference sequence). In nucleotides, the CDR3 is TGCAGTGCTCCAATGGGCGGGGAAGTGAGCACTGAAGCTTTCTTT. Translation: CSAPMGGEVSTEAFF.

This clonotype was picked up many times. Here the CDR3 reads CASLLARNKDTQYF. The CDR3 region has the DNA TGTGCCAGCCTTCTCGCCCGGAATAAAGATACGCAGTATTTT. The V call is TRBV6-6, the J call TRBJ2-3; D gene unclear. Per the germline V gene, CDR1 is MNHNY and CDR2 is SVGAGI (reference sequence). Trimming shortened V by 8 bases and J by 5 bases, and 17 bases separated the two germline ends. CDR3 length: 14 amino acids.

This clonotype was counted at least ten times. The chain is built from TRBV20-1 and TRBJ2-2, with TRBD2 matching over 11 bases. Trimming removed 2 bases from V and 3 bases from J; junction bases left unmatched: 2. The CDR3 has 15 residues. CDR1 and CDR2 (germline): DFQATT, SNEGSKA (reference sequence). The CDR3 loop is CSARLAGGYTGELFF. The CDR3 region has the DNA TGCAGTGCTAGACTAGCGGGGGGATACACCGGGGAGCTGTTTTTT.

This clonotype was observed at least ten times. CDR3 DNA sequence: TGCGCCAGCAGCATTGGACAGGAAGAGACCCAGTACTTC. It codes for CASSIGQEETQYF. This chain joins TRBV5-1 and TRBJ2-5; 7 bases are a match to TRBD1. The CDR3 is made up of 13 amino acids. Germline V CDR1 and CDR2: SGHRS, YFSETQ. V dropped 4 bases and J dropped 3; count of bases not matched to a gene: 3.

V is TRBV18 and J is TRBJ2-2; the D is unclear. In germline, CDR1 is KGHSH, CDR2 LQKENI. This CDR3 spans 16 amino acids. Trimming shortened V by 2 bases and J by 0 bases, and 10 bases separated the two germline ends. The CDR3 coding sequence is TGTGCCAGCTCACCATTAGGAGCGCCGAACACCGGGGAGCTGTTTTTT. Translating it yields CASSPLGAPNTGELFF.

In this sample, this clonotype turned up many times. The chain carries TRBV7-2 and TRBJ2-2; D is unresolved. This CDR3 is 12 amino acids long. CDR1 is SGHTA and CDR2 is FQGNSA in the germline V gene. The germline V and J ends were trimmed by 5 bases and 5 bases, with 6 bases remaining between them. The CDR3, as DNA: TGTGCCAGCAGCCCCAGAACCGGGGAGCTGTTTTTT. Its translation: CASSPRTGELFF.

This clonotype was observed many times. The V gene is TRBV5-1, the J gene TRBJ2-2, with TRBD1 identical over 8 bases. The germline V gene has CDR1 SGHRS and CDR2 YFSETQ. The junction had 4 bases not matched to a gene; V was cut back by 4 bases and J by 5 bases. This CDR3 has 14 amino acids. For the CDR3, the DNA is TGCGCCAGCAGCCTGACAGGGGCTACCGGGGAGCTGTTTTTT. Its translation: CASSLTGATGELFF. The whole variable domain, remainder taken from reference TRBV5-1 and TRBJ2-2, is KAGVTQTPRYLIKTRGQQVTLSCSPISGHRSVSWYQQTPGQGLQFLFEYFSETQRNKGNFPGRFSGRQFSNSRSEMNVSTLELGDSALYLCASSLTGATGELFFGEGSRLTVL.

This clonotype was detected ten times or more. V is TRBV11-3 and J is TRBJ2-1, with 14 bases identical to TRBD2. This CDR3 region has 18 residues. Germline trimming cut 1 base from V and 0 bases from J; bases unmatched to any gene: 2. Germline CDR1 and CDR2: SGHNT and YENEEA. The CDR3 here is CASSLGGTSGSSYNEQFF. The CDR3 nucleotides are TGTGCCAGCAGCTTAGGGGGGACTAGCGGGAGCTCCTACAATGAGCAGTTCTTC.

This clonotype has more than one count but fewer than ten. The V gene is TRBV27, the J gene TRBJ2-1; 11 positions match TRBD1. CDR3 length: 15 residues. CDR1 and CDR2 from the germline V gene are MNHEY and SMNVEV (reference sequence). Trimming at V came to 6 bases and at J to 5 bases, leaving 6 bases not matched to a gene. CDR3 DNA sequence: TGTGCCAGCAGGGAGGACAGGGGGCGTAACAATGAGCAGTTCTTC. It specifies CASREDRGRNNEQFF.

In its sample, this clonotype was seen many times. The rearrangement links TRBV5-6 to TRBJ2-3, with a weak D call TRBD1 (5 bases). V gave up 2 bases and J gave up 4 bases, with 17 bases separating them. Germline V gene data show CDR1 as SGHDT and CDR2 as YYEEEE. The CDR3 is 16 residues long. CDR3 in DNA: TGTGCCAGCAGCTTATGGGGCGGCCCTGAGGCAGATACGCAGTATTTT. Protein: CASSLWGGPEADTQYF.

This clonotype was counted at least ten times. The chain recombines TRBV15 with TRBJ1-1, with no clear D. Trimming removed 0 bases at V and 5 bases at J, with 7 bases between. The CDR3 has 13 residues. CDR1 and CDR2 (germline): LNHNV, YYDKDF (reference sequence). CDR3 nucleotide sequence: TGTGCCACCAGCAGAGATCCCGGAACTGAAGCTTTCTTT. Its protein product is CATSRDPGTEAFF.

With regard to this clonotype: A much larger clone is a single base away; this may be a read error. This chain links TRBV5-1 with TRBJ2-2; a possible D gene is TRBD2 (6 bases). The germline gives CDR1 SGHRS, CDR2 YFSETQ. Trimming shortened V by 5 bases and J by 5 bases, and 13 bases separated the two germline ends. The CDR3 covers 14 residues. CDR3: CASRRGKSTGELFF. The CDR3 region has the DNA TGCGCCAGCAGACGGGGGAAGAGTACCGGGGAGCTGTTTTTT.

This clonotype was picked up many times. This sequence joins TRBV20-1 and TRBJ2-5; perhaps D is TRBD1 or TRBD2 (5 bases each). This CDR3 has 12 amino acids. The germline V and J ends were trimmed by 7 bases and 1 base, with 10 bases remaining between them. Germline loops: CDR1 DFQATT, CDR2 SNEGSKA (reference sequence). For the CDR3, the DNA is TGCAGTGTAGAGGGGTCCCAAGAGACCCAGTACTTC. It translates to CSVEGSQETQYF.

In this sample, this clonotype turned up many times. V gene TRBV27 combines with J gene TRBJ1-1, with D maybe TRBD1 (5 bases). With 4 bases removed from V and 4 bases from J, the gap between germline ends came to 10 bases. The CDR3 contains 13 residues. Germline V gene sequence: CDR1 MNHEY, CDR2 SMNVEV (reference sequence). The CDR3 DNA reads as TGTGCCAGCAGTTGGGGGGGGGGCACTGAAGCTTTCTTT. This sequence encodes CASSWGGGTEAFF.

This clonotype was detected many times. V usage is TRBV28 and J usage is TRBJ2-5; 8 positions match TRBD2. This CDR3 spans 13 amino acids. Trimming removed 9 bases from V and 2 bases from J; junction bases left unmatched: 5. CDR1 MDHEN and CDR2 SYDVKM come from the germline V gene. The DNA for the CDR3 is TGTGCCAGTACGGGAGGGCCACAAGAGACCCAGTACTTC. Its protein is CASTGGPQETQYF.

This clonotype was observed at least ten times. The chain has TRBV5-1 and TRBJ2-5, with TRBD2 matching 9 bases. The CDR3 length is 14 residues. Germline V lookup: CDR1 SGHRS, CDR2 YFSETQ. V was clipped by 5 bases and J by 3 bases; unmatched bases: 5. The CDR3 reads CASRSASGEETQYF. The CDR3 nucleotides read TGCGCCAGCAGGAGTGCTAGCGGGGAAGAGACCCAGTACTTC.

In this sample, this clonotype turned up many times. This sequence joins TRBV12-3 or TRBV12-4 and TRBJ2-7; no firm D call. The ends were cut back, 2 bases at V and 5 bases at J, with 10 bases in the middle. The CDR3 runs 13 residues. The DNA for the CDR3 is TGTGCCAGCAGTTTAAGGGATCGGAACGAGCAGTACTTC. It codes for CASSLRDRNEQYF.

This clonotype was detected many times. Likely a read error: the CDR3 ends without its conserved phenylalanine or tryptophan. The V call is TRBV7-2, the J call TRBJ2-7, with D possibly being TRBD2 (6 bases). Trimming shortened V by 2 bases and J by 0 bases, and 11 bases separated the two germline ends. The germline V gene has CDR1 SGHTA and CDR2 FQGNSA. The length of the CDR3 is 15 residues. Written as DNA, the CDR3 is TGTGCCAGCAGCTTAAGGGCGGGGAGCTCCTACGAGCAGTACTCC. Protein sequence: CASSLRAGSSYEQYS.